This T cell receptor beta chain was documented in a study of CD8 T cells in Susac syndrome. Reverse transcription of roughly 0.45 to 1 ug RNA was carried out with random hexamers. MiXCR, run by TCRdb on the immunoSEQ multiplex PCR reads, gives a single entry per CDR3 protein. This sample has 40,000 to 55,000 distinct CDR3 sequences, with over 90% found just once. Trimming removed 0 bases from V and 5 bases from J, with 7 bases in between. The CDR3 totals 12 residues. Germline V CDR1 and CDR2: DFQATT, SNEGSKA (reference sequence). This rearrangement joins TRBV20-1 to TRBJ1-1; D unclear. The sequenced material came from CD8+ T cells from PBMCs. The TCR originated in a human donor in good health. The CDR3 bases are TGCAGTGCTAGAGATGAACGAACTGAAGCTTTCTTT. This encodes CSARDERTEAFF.